These 12 T cell receptor beta chains came from one sample sequenced in a study of blood T cell repertoires in COVID-19. Sequenced by immunoSEQ multiplex PCR; TCRdb stores in-frame clones only, minus some. The sample carries about 170,000 clones, about 80% recorded once. The specimen sequenced was peripheral blood. These receptor sequences come from a man between 65 and 85 years old with active or convalescent COVID-19.

The chain has TRBV10-3 and TRBJ2-5; D remains ambiguous. Germline V gene lookup returns CDR1 ENHRY and CDR2 SYGVKD. This CDR3 has 14 amino acids. The V and J ends lost 3 bases and 5 bases respectively, with 13 bases between them. In nucleotides, the CDR3 is TGTGCCATCAGTGATGTCGCAGGTGGCGAGACCCAGTACTTC. Its protein is CAISDVAGGETQYF.

This clone occurred a few times. The chain recombines TRBV19 with TRBJ2-7; 10 positions agree with TRBD1. CDR1 and CDR2 (germline): LNHDA, SQIVND (reference sequence). The CDR3 spans 15 residues. V gave up 4 bases and J gave up 2 bases; unmatched junction bases: 5. The CDR3 loop is CASSTRDRGTYEQYF. CDR3 coding DNA: TGTGCCAGTAGTACCCGGGACAGGGGAACCTACGAGCAGTACTTC. The full variable domain, in which reference TRBV19 and TRBJ2-7 provide the parts outside the CDR3, is DGGITQSPKYLFRKEGQNVTLSCEQNLNHDAMYWYRQDPGQGLRLIYYSQIVNDFQKGDIAEGYSVSREKKESFPLTVTSAQKNPTAFYLCASSTRDRGTYEQYFGPGTRLTVT.

The chain uses TRBV27 and TRBJ2-1, with D uncertain. V was cut by 5 bases and J by 10 bases, with 12 bases left in between. CDR3 size: 12 residues. Germline CDR1 reads MNHEY; CDR2 reads SMNVEV (reference sequence). The CDR3 spells CASSPTSWEQFF. The CDR3 DNA sequence: TGTGCCAGCAGTCCTACCTCCTGGGAGCAGTTCTTC.

The DNA for the CDR3 is TGTGCCAGCAGTACGGGACAGGGTGCCGGCCATGGCTACACCTTC. It translates to CASSTGQGAGHGYTF. The genes are TRBV6-5 and TRBJ1-2, with 9 bases that match TRBD1. The germline gives CDR1 MNHEY, CDR2 SVGAGI. The J segment lost 6 bases and the V segment lost 5 bases, leaving 10 bases of the junction unmatched. This CDR3 comprises 15 residues.

The chain joins TRBV2 to TRBJ1-2, with TRBD1 identical over 9 bases. The CDR3 extends over 16 amino acids. Germline CDR1 SNHLY, CDR2 FYNNEI. V was pared by 6 bases and J by 7 bases, with 15 bases of the junction left unmatched. The DNA for the CDR3 is TGTGCCAGCAGCTATACCGAAACAGGGGGCTACGTTGGCTACACCTTC. It translates to CASSYTETGGYVGYTF.

The chain recombines TRBV2 with TRBJ2-1, with D possibly being TRBD2 (5 bases). V lost 5 bases and J 9 bases, leaving 17 bases between the germline ends. The CDR3 is made up of 14 amino acids. Germline CDR1 reads SNHLY; CDR2 reads FYNNEI. CDR3 sequence reads: CASSSGLLVREQFF. In DNA form, the CDR3 reads TGTGCCAGCAGTAGCGGTCTACTCGTTCGTGAGCAGTTCTTC.

A few counts support this clone. The chain has TRBV18 and TRBJ2-5; 7 nucleotides agree with TRBD2. Per the germline V gene, CDR1 is KGHSH and CDR2 is LQKENI. The CDR3 is 15 amino acids. The V segment lost 3 bases and the J segment 3 bases; nucleotides outside the gene matches: 7. CDR3 sequence reads: CASSPWEGSKETQYF. The CDR3 DNA follows: TGTGCCAGCTCACCCTGGGAGGGGTCGAAAGAGACCCAGTACTTC.

The chain has TRBV10-3 and TRBJ1-4; D gene uncertain. V dropped 2 bases and J dropped 7 bases, with 8 bases sitting between them. CDR3 length equals 13 residues. The germline CDR1 and CDR2 sequences are ENHRY and SYGVKD. In DNA, the CDR3 is TGTGCCATCAGTGAGGGCCGTGGTGAAAAACTGTTTTTT. Protein: CAISEGRGEKLFF.

The chain has TRBV3-1 (or the pseudogene TRBV3-2) and TRBJ2-5; the match to TRBD2 covers 9 bases. The CDR3 has 18 amino acids. The ends lost 0 bases at V and 1 base at J; junction bases unmatched: 9. CDR1 LGHDT and CDR2 YNNKEL come from the germline V gene (reference sequence). Here the CDR3 reads CASSQESPSGGTQETQYF. The DNA of the CDR3 is TGTGCCAGCAGCCAAGAATCACCCAGCGGGGGGACCCAAGAGACCCAGTACTTC.

J is TRBJ2-7 and V is TRBV19; unclear D gene. The germline gives CDR1 LNHDA, CDR2 SQIVND (reference sequence). The CDR3 spans 15 residues. Trimming removed 5 bases from V and 2 bases from J, with 16 bases in between. This CDR3 reads CASSVQVRSTYEQYF. The CDR3 nucleotides are TGTGCCAGTAGTGTCCAGGTTCGATCTACCTACGAGCAGTACTTC.

This clone was picked up one time. This chain joins TRBV10-3 and TRBJ2-1; 7 nucleotides agree with TRBD2. The J segment lost 4 bases and the V segment lost 2 bases, leaving 5 bases of the junction unmatched. Germline V gene data show CDR1 as ENHRY and CDR2 as SYGVKD. The CDR3 totals 15 residues. CDR3 loop: CAISEGQGGYNEQFF. In DNA, the CDR3 is TGTGCCATCAGTGAGGGGCAGGGAGGGTACAATGAGCAGTTCTTC.

The chain links TRBV2 to TRBJ1-4, with 7 bases fitting TRBD1. The CDR3 loop spans 15 amino acids. Germline trimming cut 6 bases from V and 8 bases from J; bases unmatched to any gene: 12. CDR1 and CDR2 from the germline V gene are SNHLY and FYNNEI. The CDR3 nucleotides read TGTGCCAGCAGAAGGCAGGGGGTCATAAGGGAAAAACTGTTTTTT. Amino acids: CASRRQGVIREKLFF.